This T cell receptor (beta chain) was identified in a study of T cell changes during pregnancy in multiple sclerosis. J gave up 7 bases and V 6 bases, and 8 bases lay outside the gene matches. The CDR3 spans 15 residues. CDR1 and CDR2 from the germline V gene are MNHNS and SASEGT. The repertoire was sequenced with immunoSEQ multiplex PCR; TCRdb's copy has only in-frame clones and lacks some. The repertoire holds 88,000 or so clones, with roughly 94% as singletons. The clonotype comes from a female donor with multiple sclerosis, enrolled in a pregnancy study. Sequencing used peripheral blood, obtained before pregnancy. The chain employs TRBV6-1 and TRBJ1-6; 8 bases agree with TRBD1. CDR3 in DNA: TGTGCCAGCAGAATAGCAGGGGGCGAAAATTCACCCCTCCACTTT. Translated, it gives CASRIAGGENSPLHF.